The TCR beta chain described here comes from a study of blood T cell repertoires in COVID-19. As for the study in general: Acute and convalescent COVID-19 specimens originated in the United States, Italy and Spain.

Trimming removed 5 bases from V and 0 bases from J; junction bases left unmatched: 6. This CDR3 is 15 amino acids long. In germline, CDR1 is GTSNPN, CDR2 SVGIG (reference sequence). In the study's own analysis: Amplification with reference gene primers provided the estimates of nucleated cell counts. Assay: immunoSEQ multiplex PCR; the TCRdb copy retains only in-frame clones and omits some. The D gene and trimming were derived from the DNA, and the V and J assignments and clone size from that table. In the table there are under 80,000 clones, roughly 80% of which are singletons. The receptor was derived from a human donor in a cohort sampled during active COVID-19. The chain joins TRBV30 to TRBJ1-3; 8 nucleotides align to TRBD1. Sequencing input: peripheral blood. CDR3 amino acids: CAWQTGAFSGNTIYF. The CDR3 DNA reads as TGTGCCTGGCAGACAGGGGCTTTCTCTGGAAACACCATATATTTT.